This T cell receptor beta chain was recovered during a study of response to subunit inactivated influenza vaccine. This clonotype was counted only a few times. The antigen is undetermined. Study results and limitations: Authors proposed each seasonal influenza vaccination draws in few new T cells.

In TCRdb, the RT-PCR reads were re-called with MiXCR into one record per CDR3 protein. This table has approximately 730,000 distinct CDR3 sequences, approximately 15% appearing once. The sequenced sample was PBMCs from blood, obtained less than 15 days before vaccination. The receptor was derived from a man in his fifties who received an inactivated influenza vaccine.

The CDR3 loop is CSAASGDQPQHF. CDR3 DNA: TGCAGTGCTGCCTCGGGGGACCAGCCCCAGCATTTT. The V and J genes are TRBV20-1 and TRBJ1-5; D is possibly TRBD1 (5 bases). This CDR3 has 12 residues. The V end was cut by 5 bases, the J end by 7 bases, with 12 bases between. In germline, CDR1 is DFQATT, CDR2 SNEGSKA (reference sequence).